This entry describes one TCR beta chain. In this sample, this clonotype turned up a few times. Its specific antigen is unknown. Per-base quality was not reported, and no clone a single base away is much larger than it. The CDR3 runs 15 residues from the cysteine to the phenylalanine. CDR3 DNA is the only sequence kept; it has 45 bases, read in frame from the first base. V loses 5 bases, J loses 5 bases, and the germline ends lie 16 bases apart. CDR1 is given as LNHDA and CDR2 as SQIVND, both from the germline V gene (reference sequence). PBMCs were isolated by Ficoll-Paque density gradient centrifugation. TCRdb records Illumina NovaSeq 6000 as the sequencer. Using 5'RACE with constant-segment primers, TCRalpha and TCRbeta cDNA libraries were constructed, with sample barcodes and unique molecular identifiers added in the process. RNA was extracted from every sample with Trizol reagent. The libraries were amplified in two PCR steps, and the second step added a second sample barcode and Illumina TruSeq adapters. The libraries were sequenced on an Illumina NovaSeq using 2 x 150 bp paired-end reads. Per the authors' processing: The reads were demultiplexed and collapsed into UMI-guided consensus sequences using migec v1.2.7. With mixcr v2.1.11, UMI consensuses were aligned to TRA and TRB V and J templates and assembled into clonotypes. Expanded or contracted clonotypes were those called significant by both edgeR and NoisET, with noise models trained on biological replicates. For edgeR calls, the cutoffs were a false discovery rate-adjusted p below 0.01 and a log2 fold-change threshold of 1. As an exploratory analysis of dynamics, max-normalized trajectories of the 1000 most abundant clonotypes were examined by PCA with hierarchical clustering. Separately sequenced CD4+ and CD8+ repertoires were used to assign a CD4 or CD8 phenotype to each responding clone. The public reads were run again by TCRdb, first through fastp at Q25 and then through MiXCR, and only productive beta chains were kept. One record per CDR3 amino acid sequence lists the most common genes and DNA. TCRdb, not the authors, supplied the V and J calls. Recorded for this sample are roughly 250,000 distinct CDR3 sequences; roughly 17% of them occurred a single time. About 4% of the sample is held by the ten biggest clonotypes.

The sample comes from a study of T-cell memory formation after mild COVID-19 (dated by TCRdb to 2020 to 2023). Looking at the study overall: Most TCR sequence clusters were specific to one of the two donors. In a couple of donors, T-cell clones that expanded and contracted after mild COVID-19 were followed by sequencing TCRalpha and TCRbeta repertoires longitudinally. The cohort was made up of two young adult volunteers, one female and one male, who were previously healthy. What the research found in general, with its limitations: SARS-CoV-2 specificity of the second-wave clones peaking on day 37 was not confirmed. From day 15 to 85, contracting clones showed balanced CD4/CD8 phenotypes, whereas a second wave of clones that expanded from day 15 to 37 leaned towards CD4+. Some responding clones were found in pre-infection memory, which suggests that pre-existing cross-reactive memory T cells took part in the SARS-CoV-2 response. The study covered only a couple of mild cases, and larger cohorts including severe cases with pre-infection samples were considered necessary. Contracting CD4+ clones turned up mainly in the CM and EM memory subsets, whereas EMRA was where CD8+ clones were enriched.

This sequence was found in a man between 18 and 29 years old who had mild COVID-19 (a few samples of this study predate the infection). The sample titles of this study are shuffled in the database, so cell type and time point are left out; the donor was told from shared clones. This sequence uses TRBV19 and TRBJ2-4, with a weak D call of TRBD1 (6 bases match). The material sequenced was PBMCs or a T cell subset sorted from them (not recorded which). The bases are TGTGCCAGTAGTGACCCCGGACAGTGGGAAAACATTCAGTACTTC. Its translation reads: CASSDPGQWENIQYF.